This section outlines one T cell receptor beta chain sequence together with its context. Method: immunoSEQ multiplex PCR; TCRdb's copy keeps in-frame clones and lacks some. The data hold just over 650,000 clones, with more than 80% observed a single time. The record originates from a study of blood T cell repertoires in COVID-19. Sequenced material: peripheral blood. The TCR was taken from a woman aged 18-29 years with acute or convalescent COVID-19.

The CDR3, as DNA: TGTGCCATATCTTCCTCAGGGGAAAGCTCCTACGAGCAGTACTTC. It translates to CAISSSGESSYEQYF. The chain carries TRBV28 and TRBJ2-7, with a possible D match to TRBD1 (6 bases). V was pared by 10 bases and J by 0 bases, with 19 bases between. The CDR3 has 15 residues. CDR1 is MDHEN and CDR2 is SYDVKM in the germline V gene.